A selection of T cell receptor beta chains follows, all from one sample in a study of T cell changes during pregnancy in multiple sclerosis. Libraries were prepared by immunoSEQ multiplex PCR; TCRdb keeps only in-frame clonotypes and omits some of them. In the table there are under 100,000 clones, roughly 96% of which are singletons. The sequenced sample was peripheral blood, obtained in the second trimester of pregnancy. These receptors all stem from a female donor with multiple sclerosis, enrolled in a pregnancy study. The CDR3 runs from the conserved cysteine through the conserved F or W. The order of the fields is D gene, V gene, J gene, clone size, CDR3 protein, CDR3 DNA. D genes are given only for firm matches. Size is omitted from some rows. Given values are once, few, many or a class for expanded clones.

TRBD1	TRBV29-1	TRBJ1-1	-	CSVDDRDAPEAFF	TGCAGCGTAGATGACAGGGATGCGCCTGAAGCTTTCTTT
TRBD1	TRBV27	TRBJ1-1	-	CASSLYGTVPIGGTEAFF	TGTGCCAGCAGTTTATACGGGACAGTCCCCATCGGTGGCACTGAAGCTTTCTTT
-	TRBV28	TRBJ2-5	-	CATVPGFGETQYF	TGTGCCACCGTACCCGGGTTCGGAGAGACCCAGTACTTC
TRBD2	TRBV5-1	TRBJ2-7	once	CASSLAISGGYYEQYF	TGCGCCAGCAGCTTGGCCATTAGCGGGGGGTACTACGAGCAGTACTTC
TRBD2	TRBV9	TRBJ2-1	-	CASSVAGGPNEQFF	TGTGCCAGCAGCGTAGCGGGAGGGCCAAATGAGCAGTTCTTC
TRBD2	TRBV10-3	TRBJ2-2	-	CAIRSSGSGTGELFF	TGTGCCATCAGGTCTAGCGGTTCGGGCACCGGGGAGCTGTTTTTT
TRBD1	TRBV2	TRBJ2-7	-	CASSETGATYEQYF	TGTGCCAGCAGTGAAACAGGGGCAACCTACGAGCAGTACTTC
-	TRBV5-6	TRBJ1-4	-	CASSLAGGSQEKLFF	TGTGCCAGCAGCTTGGCTGGCGGGAGTCAGGAAAAACTGTTTTTT
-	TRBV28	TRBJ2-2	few	CASSFLPGGHTGELFF	TGTGCCAGCAGTTTCCTCCCCGGGGGGCACACCGGGGAGCTGTTTTTT
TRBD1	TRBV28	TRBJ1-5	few	CASRITGGQPQHF	TGTGCCAGCAGGATCACAGGGGGTCAGCCCCAGCATTTT
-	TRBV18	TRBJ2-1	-	CASSRWTDSYNEQFF	TGTGCCAGCTCACGATGGACTGACTCCTACAATGAGCAGTTCTTC
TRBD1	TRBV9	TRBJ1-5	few	CASSVDRGPQPQHF	TGTGCCAGCAGCGTTGACAGGGGGCCCCAGCCCCAGCATTTT
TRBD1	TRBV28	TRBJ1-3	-	CASSGQGIGHTIYF	TGTGCCAGCAGTGGACAGGGCATCGGCCACACCATATATTTT
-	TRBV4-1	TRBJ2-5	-	CASGRETQYF	TGCGCCAGCGGGAGGGAGACCCAGTACTTC
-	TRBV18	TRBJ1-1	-	CASSPSQGYTEAFF	TGTGCCAGCTCACCGTCGCAGGGGTACACTGAAGCTTTCTTT
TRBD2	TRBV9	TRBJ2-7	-	CASSGSGRSPSYEQYF	TGTGCCAGCAGCGGTAGCGGGAGATCCCCCTCCTACGAGCAGTACTTC
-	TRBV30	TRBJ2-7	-	CAWSGPGGQYF	TGTGCCTGGAGTGGGCCAGGTGGGCAGTACTTC
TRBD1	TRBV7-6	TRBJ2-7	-	CASSLPGTGANEQYF	TGTGCCAGCAGCTTACCCGGGACAGGGGCGAACGAGCAGTACTTC
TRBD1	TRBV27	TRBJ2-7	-	CASSFSPGTGDLYEQYF	TGTGCCAGCAGTTTCTCTCCCGGGACAGGGGACCTCTACGAGCAGTACTTC
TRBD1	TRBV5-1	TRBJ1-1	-	CASSSGGTGRMDTEAFF	TGCGCCAGCAGCTCGGGGGGGACAGGGCGTATGGACACTGAAGCTTTCTTT
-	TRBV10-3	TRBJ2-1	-	CAISSGGPNEQFF	TGTGCCATCAGTTCCGGGGGTCCTAATGAGCAGTTCTTC
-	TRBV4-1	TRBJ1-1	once	CASSQVLSGTEAFF	TGCGCCAGCAGCCAAGTACTCTCAGGGACTGAAGCTTTCTTT
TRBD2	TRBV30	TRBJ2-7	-	CAWSAPPRLAATYEQYF	TGTGCCTGGAGTGCCCCTCCGCGACTAGCGGCAACTTACGAGCAGTACTTC
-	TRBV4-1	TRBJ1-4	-	CASSTYRDEEKLFF	TGCGCCAGCAGCACCTACAGGGATGAAGAAAAACTGTTTTTT
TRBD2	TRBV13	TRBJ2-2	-	CATGLANTGELFF	TGTGCCACAGGACTAGCGAACACCGGGGAGCTGTTTTTT
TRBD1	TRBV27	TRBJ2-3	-	CASRTGPPDTQYF	TGTGCCAGCCGGACAGGGCCGCCAGATACGCAGTATTTT
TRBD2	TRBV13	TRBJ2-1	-	CASSQRLGTREFF	TGTGCCAGCAGCCAAAGACTCGGGACTAGAGAGTTCTTC
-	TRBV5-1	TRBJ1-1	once	CASSLDFISEAFF	TGCGCCAGCAGCTTGGATTTTATATCTGAAGCTTTCTTT
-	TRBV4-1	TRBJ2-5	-	CASSRPGGPQETQYF	TGCGCCAGCAGCCGACCAGGGGGGCCTCAAGAGACCCAGTACTTC
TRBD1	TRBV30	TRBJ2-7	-	CACYRRGRYEQYF	TGTGCCTGCTACCGAAGGGGGCGGTACGAGCAGTACTTC
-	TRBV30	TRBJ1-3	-	CAWNRGNTIYF	TGTGCCTGGAACCGGGGAAACACCATATATTTT
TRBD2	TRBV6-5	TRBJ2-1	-	CASTPGGGVRGEQFF	TGTGCCAGCACCCCCGGGGGAGGGGTTAGGGGTGAGCAGTTCTTC
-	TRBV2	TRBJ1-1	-	CASSEWTPEAFF	TGTGCCAGCAGTGAGTGGACTCCGGAGGCTTTCTTT
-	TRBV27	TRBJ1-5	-	CASSPWQDQPQHF	TGTGCCAGCTCTCCGTGGCAGGATCAGCCCCAGCATTTT
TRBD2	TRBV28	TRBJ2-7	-	CASSSGSGTSGTVRYEQYF	TGTGCCAGCAGTTCTGGATCCGGGACTAGCGGGACAGTTCGATACGAGCAGTACTTC
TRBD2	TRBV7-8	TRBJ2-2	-	CASSSRASGRVTRNTGELFF	TGTGCCAGCAGCTCCCGGGCTAGCGGGAGGGTGACAAGGAACACCGGGGAGCTGTTTTTT
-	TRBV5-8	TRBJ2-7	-	CASSLGWGAYEQYF	TGTGCCAGCAGCTTGGGTTGGGGGGCCTACGAGCAGTACTTC
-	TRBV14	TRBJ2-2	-	CASSLQAGLNTGELFF	TGTGCCAGCAGCCTGCAGGCAGGCTTAAACACCGGGGAGCTGTTTTTT
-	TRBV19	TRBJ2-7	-	CASSPESRLNDEQYF	TGTGCCAGTAGTCCTGAGTCGCGACTAAATGACGAGCAGTACTTC
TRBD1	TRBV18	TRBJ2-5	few	CASSQQGGETQYF	TGTGCCAGCTCACAACAGGGGGGAGAGACCCAGTACTTC